Listed below are T cell receptor beta chains from one sample, sequenced in a study of shared clonotypes between healthy human individuals. Method: immunoSEQ multiplex PCR; TCRdb's copy keeps in-frame clones and lacks some. The repertoire includes around 750,000 clones, around 72% of them detected once, and more than 1.5% sits in the top ten. The sequenced material came from memory CD4+ T cells sorted from blood. Every receptor here comes from a woman younger than 45 in good health. Each CDR3 is given with its conserved first and last residue. D genes are given only for firm matches. The listing skips clone size in some rows; elsewhere it reads once, few, many or a size class.

CDR3 DNA,CDR3 protein,D gene,clone size,V gene,J gene
TGTGCCAGCAGCCGAATGGCCGGACAGGGGATGTACGAGCAGTACTTC,CASSRMAGQGMYEQYF,TRBD1,-,TRBV14,TRBJ2-7
TGTGCCAGCAGTTCACGGACAGGGGTAGAGACCCAGTACTTC,CASSSRTGVETQYF,TRBD1,-,TRBV2,TRBJ2-5
TGTGCCAGCAGTGAGCTAGCGGGAGACCCTGGGGCCAACGTCCTGACTTTC,CASSELAGDPGANVLTF,TRBD2,once,TRBV2,TRBJ2-6
TGTGCCAGCAGTAAACAGGGGTCACCTTCCTACGAGCAGTACTTC,CASSKQGSPSYEQYF,TRBD1,-,TRBV6-5,TRBJ2-7
TGTGCCAGCAGCCGTAGCGGGCAAAGTGAGCAGTTCTTC,CASSRSGQSEQFF,TRBD2,-,TRBV7-8,TRBJ2-1
TGCAGTGCTACCGAAAACATTCAGTACTTC,CSATENIQYF,-,few,TRBV20-1,TRBJ2-4
TGTGCCAGCACCCGGACGGGTAGCAATCAGCCCCAGCATTTT,CASTRTGSNQPQHF,-,-,TRBV5-6,TRBJ1-5
TGTGCCTTCGGACTAGCGGGGCTAGCCAAAAACATTCAGTACTTC,CAFGLAGLAKNIQYF,TRBD2,-,TRBV30,TRBJ2-4
TGCGCCAGCAGCCAAGATGGCCGGGGATCCACACTGAACACTGAAGCTTTCTTT,CASSQDGRGSTLNTEAFF,-,-,TRBV4-1,TRBJ1-1
TGTGCCAGCAGATCCTTACGAAGCTTAAGACCCTACGAGCAGTACTTC,CASRSLRSLRPYEQYF,-,-,TRBV27,TRBJ2-7
TGTGCCAGCGCGGGGGCGCGGGAGCAGTACTTC,CASAGAREQYF,-,-,TRBV28,TRBJ2-7
TGTGCCAGCAGCTTAGGACTCAGGGAAGGGACAGATACGCAGTATTTT,CASSLGLREGTDTQYF,-,-,TRBV13,TRBJ2-3
TGTGCCAGCAGTCCCCCGGGGACAGGGCTCGTTGAAAAACTGTTTTTT,CASSPPGTGLVEKLFF,TRBD1,-,TRBV6-6,TRBJ1-4
TGTGCCAGCAGCAGGGGCGGCGACTCACTAGCGGGCCCCCGACGAAATGAGCAGTTCTTC,CASSRGGDSLAGPRRNEQFF,TRBD2,once,TRBV9,TRBJ2-1
TGTGCCAGCAGCGGTACAGGGGAAGGCTACACCTTC,CASSGTGEGYTF,TRBD1,-,TRBV7-9,TRBJ1-2
TGTGCCAGCAGCTTAACACAGGGAGTAGGTGAGCAGTACTTC,CASSLTQGVGEQYF,-,-,TRBV7-2,TRBJ2-7
TGTGCCACCAGCAGACCCTCGACAGGGCTGAACTATGGCTACACCTTC,CATSRPSTGLNYGYTF,TRBD1,-,TRBV15,TRBJ1-2